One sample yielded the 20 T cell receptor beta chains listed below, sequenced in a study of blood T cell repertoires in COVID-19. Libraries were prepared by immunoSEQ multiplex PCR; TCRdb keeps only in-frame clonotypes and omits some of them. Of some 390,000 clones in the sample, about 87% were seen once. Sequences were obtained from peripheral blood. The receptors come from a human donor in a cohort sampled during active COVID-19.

The CDR3 region is CASSEAAGYNTEAFF. In DNA form, the CDR3 reads TGTGCCAGCAGTGAAGCGGCGGGTTATAACACTGAAGCTTTCTTT. The V gene is TRBV2, the J gene TRBJ1-1; D is uncertain. This CDR3 is 15 amino acids long. Germline values: CDR1 SNHLY, CDR2 FYNNEI. Trimming cost V 0 bases and J 2 bases, with 10 bases left between them. Full variable domain (remainder filled in from reference TRBV2 and TRBJ1-1): EPEVTQTPSHQVTQMGQEVILRCVPISNHLYFYWYRQILGQKVEFLVSFYNNEISEKSEIFDDQFSVERPDGSNFTLKIRSTKLEDSAMYFCASSEAAGYNTEAFFGQGTRLTVV.

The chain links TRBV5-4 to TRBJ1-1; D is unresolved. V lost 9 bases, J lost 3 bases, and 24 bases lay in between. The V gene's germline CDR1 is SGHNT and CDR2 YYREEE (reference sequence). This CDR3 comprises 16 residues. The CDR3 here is CATSLEGLVGDTEAFF. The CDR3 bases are TGTGCCACCTCCCTGGAGGGTTTAGTTGGGGACACTGAAGCTTTCTTT.

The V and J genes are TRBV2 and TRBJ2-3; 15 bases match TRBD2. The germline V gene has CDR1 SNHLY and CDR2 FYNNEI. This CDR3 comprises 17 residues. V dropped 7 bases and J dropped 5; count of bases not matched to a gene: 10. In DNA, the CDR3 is TGTGCCAGCATTGCCTGGACTAGCGGGGGGGCGAAAGATACGCAGTATTTT. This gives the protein CASIAWTSGGAKDTQYF.

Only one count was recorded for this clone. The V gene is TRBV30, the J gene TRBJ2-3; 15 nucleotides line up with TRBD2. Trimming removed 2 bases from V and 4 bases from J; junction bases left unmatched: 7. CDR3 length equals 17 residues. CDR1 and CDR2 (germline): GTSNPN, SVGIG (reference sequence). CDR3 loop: CAWSQGLAGGGADTQYF. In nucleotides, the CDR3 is TGTGCCTGGAGTCAGGGACTAGCGGGAGGTGGGGCAGATACGCAGTATTTT. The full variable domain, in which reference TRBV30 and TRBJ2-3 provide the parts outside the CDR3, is SQTIHQWPATLVQPVGSPLSLECTVEGTSNPNLYWYRQAAGRGLQLLFYSVGIGQISSEVPQNLSASRPQDRQFILSSKKLLLSDSGFYLCAWSQGLAGGGADTQYFGPGTRLTVL.

The CDR3 loop reads CAWTRGFQGRNVEPLHF. The CDR3 coding sequence is TGTGCCTGGACCCGGGGGTTCCAGGGTCGCAATGTGGAACCCCTCCACTTT. J is TRBJ1-6 and V is TRBV30; a weak D match, TRBD1 (5 bases). The CDR3 runs to 17 residues. The germline V gene has CDR1 GTSNPN and CDR2 SVGIG (reference sequence). Trimming shortened V by 4 bases and J by 12 bases, and 28 bases separated the two germline ends. The whole variable domain, remainder taken from reference TRBV30 and TRBJ1-6, is SQTIHQWPATLVQPVGSPLSLECTVEGTSNPNLYWYRQAAGRGLQLLFYSVGIGQISSEVPQNLSASRPQDRQFILSSKKLLLSDSGFYLCAWTRGFQGRNVEPLHFGNGTRLTVT.

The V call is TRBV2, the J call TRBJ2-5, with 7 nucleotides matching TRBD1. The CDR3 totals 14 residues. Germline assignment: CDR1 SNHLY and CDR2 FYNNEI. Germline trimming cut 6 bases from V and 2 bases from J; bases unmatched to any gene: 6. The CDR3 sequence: CASRGTVVQETQYF. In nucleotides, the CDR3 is TGTGCCAGCAGGGGGACAGTCGTTCAAGAGACCCAGTACTTC.

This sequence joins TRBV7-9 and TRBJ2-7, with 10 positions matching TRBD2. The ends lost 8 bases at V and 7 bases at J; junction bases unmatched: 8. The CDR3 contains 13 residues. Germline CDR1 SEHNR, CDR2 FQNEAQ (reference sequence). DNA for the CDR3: TGTGCCAGCGGGCTAGCGGGAGTTAATGAGCAGTACTTC. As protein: CASGLAGVNEQYF.

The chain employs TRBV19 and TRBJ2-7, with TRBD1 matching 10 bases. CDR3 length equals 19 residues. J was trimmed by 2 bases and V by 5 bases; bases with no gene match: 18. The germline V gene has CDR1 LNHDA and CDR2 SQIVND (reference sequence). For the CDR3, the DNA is TGTGCCAGTAGTCCGGGACAGGGGCACCTGGGACCTTCGGCCTACGAGCAGTACTTC. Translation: CASSPGQGHLGPSAYEQYF. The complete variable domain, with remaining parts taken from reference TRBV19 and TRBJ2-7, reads DGGITQSPKYLFRKEGQNVTLSCEQNLNHDAMYWYRQDPGQGLRLIYYSQIVNDFQKGDIAEGYSVSREKKESFPLTVTSAQKNPTAFYLCASSPGQGHLGPSAYEQYFGPGTRLTVT.

The CDR3 loop reads CASSMGQGPNEQYF. CDR3 bases: TGTGCCAGCAGTATGGGACAGGGGCCGAACGAGCAGTACTTC. The chain joins TRBV2 to TRBJ2-7, with TRBD1 matching 10 bases. V lost 5 bases, J lost 5 bases, and 6 bases stayed unmatched. Germline CDR1 and CDR2: SNHLY and FYNNEI. The CDR3 consists of 14 residues.

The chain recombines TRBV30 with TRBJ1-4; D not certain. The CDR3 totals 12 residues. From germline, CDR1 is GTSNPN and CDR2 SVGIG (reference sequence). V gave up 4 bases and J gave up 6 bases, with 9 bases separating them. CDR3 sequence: CAWKSEDEKLFF. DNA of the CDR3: TGTGCCTGGAAGTCCGAGGATGAAAAACTGTTTTTT. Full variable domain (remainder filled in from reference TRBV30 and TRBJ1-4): SQTIHQWPATLVQPVGSPLSLECTVEGTSNPNLYWYRQAAGRGLQLLFYSVGIGQISSEVPQNLSASRPQDRQFILSSKKLLLSDSGFYLCAWKSEDEKLFFGSGTQLSVL.

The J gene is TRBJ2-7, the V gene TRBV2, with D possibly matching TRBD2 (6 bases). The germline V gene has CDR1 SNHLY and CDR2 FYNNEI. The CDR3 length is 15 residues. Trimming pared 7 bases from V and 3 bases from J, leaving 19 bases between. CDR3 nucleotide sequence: TGTGCCAGCACCCCAGGAGGGCAGGCTATCTACGAGCAGTACTTC. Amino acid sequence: CASTPGGQAIYEQYF.

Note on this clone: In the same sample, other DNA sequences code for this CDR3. The CDR3 DNA reads TGTGCCAGCAGCTTCCGGAATGAGCAGTTCTTC. Residues: CASSFRNEQFF. This chain joins TRBV7-9 and TRBJ2-1; D ambiguous. Deletions cut 3 bases from V and 7 bases from J, with 4 bases between. The CDR3 covers 11 residues. The germline CDR1 and CDR2 sequences are SEHNR and FQNEAQ (reference sequence). The full variable domain, completed using reference TRBV7-9 and TRBJ2-1, is DTGVSQNPRHKITKRGQNVTFRCDPISEHNRLYWYRQTLGQGPEFLTYFQNEAQLEKSRLLSDRFSAERPKGSFSTLEIQRTEQGDSAMYLCASSFRNEQFFGPGTRLTVL.

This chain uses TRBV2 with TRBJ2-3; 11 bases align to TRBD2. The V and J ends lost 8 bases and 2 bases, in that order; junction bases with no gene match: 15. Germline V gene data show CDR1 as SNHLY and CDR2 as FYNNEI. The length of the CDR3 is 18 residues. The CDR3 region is CASLGTSGTNLPTDTQYF. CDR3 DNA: TGTGCCAGCCTAGGGACTAGCGGAACCAACCTTCCCACAGATACGCAGTATTTT.

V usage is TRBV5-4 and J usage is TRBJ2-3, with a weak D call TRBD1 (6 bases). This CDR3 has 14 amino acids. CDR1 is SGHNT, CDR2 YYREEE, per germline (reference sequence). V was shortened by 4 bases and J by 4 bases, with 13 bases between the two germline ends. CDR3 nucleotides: TGTGCCAGCAGCGACGGACAGAAGCCAGATACGCAGTATTTT. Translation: CASSDGQKPDTQYF.

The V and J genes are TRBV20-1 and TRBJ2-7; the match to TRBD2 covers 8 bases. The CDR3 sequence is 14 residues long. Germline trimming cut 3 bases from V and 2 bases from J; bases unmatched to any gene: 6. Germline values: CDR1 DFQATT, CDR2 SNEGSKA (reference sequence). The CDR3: CSASAGGGPYEQYF. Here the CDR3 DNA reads TGCAGTGCTAGTGCGGGGGGAGGGCCCTACGAGCAGTACTTC.

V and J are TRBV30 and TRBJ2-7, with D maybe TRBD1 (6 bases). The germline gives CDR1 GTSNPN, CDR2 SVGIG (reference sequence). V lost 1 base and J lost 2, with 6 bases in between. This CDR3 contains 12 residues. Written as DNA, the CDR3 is TGTGCCTGGAGTGGGACAGCCTACGAGCAGTACTTC. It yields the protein CAWSGTAYEQYF. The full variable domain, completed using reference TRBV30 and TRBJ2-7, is SQTIHQWPATLVQPVGSPLSLECTVEGTSNPNLYWYRQAAGRGLQLLFYSVGIGQISSEVPQNLSASRPQDRQFILSSKKLLLSDSGFYLCAWSGTAYEQYFGPGTRLTVT.

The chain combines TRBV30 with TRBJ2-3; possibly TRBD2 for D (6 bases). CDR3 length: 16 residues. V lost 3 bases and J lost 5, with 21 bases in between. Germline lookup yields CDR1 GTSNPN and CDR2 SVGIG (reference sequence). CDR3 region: CAWRSTGFGEVDTQYF. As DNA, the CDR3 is TGTGCCTGGAGGAGTACCGGTTTTGGGGAGGTAGATACGCAGTATTTT.

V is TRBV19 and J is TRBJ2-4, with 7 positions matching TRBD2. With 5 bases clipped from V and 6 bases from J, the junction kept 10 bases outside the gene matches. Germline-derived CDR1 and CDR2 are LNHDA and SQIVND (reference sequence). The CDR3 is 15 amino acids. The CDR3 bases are TGTGCCAGTAGTCTAGGGGAGGGGCGGGTAAACATTCAGTACTTC. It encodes CASSLGEGRVNIQYF. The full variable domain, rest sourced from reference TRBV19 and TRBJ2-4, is DGGITQSPKYLFRKEGQNVTLSCEQNLNHDAMYWYRQDPGQGLRLIYYSQIVNDFQKGDIAEGYSVSREKKESFPLTVTSAQKNPTAFYLCASSLGEGRVNIQYFGAGTRLSVL.

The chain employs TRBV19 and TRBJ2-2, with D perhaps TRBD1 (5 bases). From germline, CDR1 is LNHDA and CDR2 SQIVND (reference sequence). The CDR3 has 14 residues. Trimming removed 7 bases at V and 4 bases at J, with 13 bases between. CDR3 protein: CASTAGSRTGELFF. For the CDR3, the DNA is TGTGCCAGTACCGCAGGGTCCCGCACCGGGGAGCTGTTTTTT.

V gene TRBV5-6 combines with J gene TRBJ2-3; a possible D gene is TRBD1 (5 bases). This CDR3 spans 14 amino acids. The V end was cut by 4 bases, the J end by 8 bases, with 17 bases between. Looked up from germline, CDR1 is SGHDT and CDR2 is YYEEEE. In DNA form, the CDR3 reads TGTGCCAGCAGCATCAGGACCAGGGTAACTACGCAGTATTTT. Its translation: CASSIRTRVTTQYF.